A selection of T cell receptor beta chains follows, all from one sample in a study of OX40 agonist ivuxolimab in advanced cancers. Clones were sequenced by immunoSEQ multiplex PCR, and TCRdb holds only the in-frame ones, with some missing. Here the sample spans 70,000 to 95,000 clones, 88% being singletons. Sequenced material: CD4+ or CD8+ T cells sorted from blood, taken in a trial of the OX40 agonist ivuxolimab. All receptors derive from an adult with an advanced solid tumor such as melanoma, head and neck, liver or kidney cancer. Each CDR3 is given with its conserved first and last residue. The D gene is left open where the match is weak. Expanded clones get a size class; other rows say once, few or many, or leave the size out.

clone_size,j_call,v_call,d_call,cdr3_nt,cdr3_aa
-,TRBJ2-3,TRBV28,-,TGTGCCAGCAGTGAACAGTGGAGCACAGATACGCAGTATTTT,CASSEQWSTDTQYF
once,TRBJ1-1,TRBV11-3,-,TGTGCCAGCAGCAGGGTGAACACTGAAGCTTTCTTT,CASSRVNTEAFF
-,TRBJ2-6,TRBV19,TRBD2,TGTGCCAGTAGTATAGTAGCGGGAGGGACTGGGGCCAACGTCCTGACTTTC,CASSIVAGGTGANVLTF
-,TRBJ2-1,TRBV2,-,TGTGCCAGCAGTGAAGCGGGACCTGGCGATGAGCAGTTCTTC,CASSEAGPGDEQFF
-,TRBJ1-3,TRBV30,-,TGTGCCTGGAGTCTCTCCGGCGCCGGGACCATATATTTT,CAWSLSGAGTIYF
once,TRBJ2-1,TRBV7-3,-,TGTGCCAGCAGCCCAACCCCCGTCGTTGGTCTGTCCTACAATGAGCAGTTCTTC,CASSPTPVVGLSYNEQFF
-,TRBJ2-7,TRBV11-3,-,TGTGCCAGCAGCTTAGAGGGTACGTGGGGCTCCTACGAGCAGTACTTC,CASSLEGTWGSYEQYF
-,TRBJ2-2,TRBV18,TRBD1,TGTGCCAGCTCACCGCCACAGGGGACGGGGACCGGGGAGCTGTTTTTT,CASSPPQGTGTGELFF
-,TRBJ2-1,TRBV5-1,-,TGCGCCAGCACCCCCCCGGTCCCCTACAATGAGCAGTTCTTC,CASTPPVPYNEQFF
-,TRBJ2-3,TRBV7-9,TRBD2,TGTGCCAGCAGTTCCGGACTAGCGGGAGTATTGGATACGCAGTATTTT,CASSSGLAGVLDTQYF
-,TRBJ2-7,TRBV5-1,TRBD1,TGCGCCAGCAGCTACAACCGGGACAGGGGGCTATACGAGCAGTACTTC,CASSYNRDRGLYEQYF
-,TRBJ1-6,TRBV5-1,-,TGCGCCAGCAGCTTGGCCCCTAATAGCTCACCCCTCCACTTT,CASSLAPNSSPLHF
-,TRBJ2-5,TRBV11-2,-,TGTGCCAGCAGCTTAGATACCGGGAGAGGGGAGACCCAGTACTTC,CASSLDTGRGETQYF
-,TRBJ2-3,TRBV19,TRBD2,TGTGCCAGTAGTATAGATCCGTTCACTAGCGGGAGGTACACAGATACGCAGTATTTT,CASSIDPFTSGRYTDTQYF
-,TRBJ1-5,TRBV6-1,-,TGTGCCAGCATCGGGACAAGAATTAATCAGCCCCAGCATTTT,CASIGTRINQPQHF
-,TRBJ1-1,TRBV28,-,TGTGCCAGCAGAAATCGCGGACAGTCGAACACTGAAGCTTTCTTT,CASRNRGQSNTEAFF
-,TRBJ2-2,TRBV7-8,-,TGTGCCAGCAGCTTAACGGCGAACACCGGGGAGCTGTTTTTT,CASSLTANTGELFF
once,TRBJ2-7,TRBV5-1,TRBD2,TGCGCCAGCAGCTTGGGCGGGACTAGCGGTTCCTACGAGCAGTACTTC,CASSLGGTSGSYEQYF
-,TRBJ2-7,TRBV28,-,TGTGCCAGCACACTTTGGACAGAGAGGAGCTACGAGCAGTACTTC,CASTLWTERSYEQYF
-,TRBJ1-4,TRBV2,-,TGTGCCAGCAGTGCCAGGGGTGCTAATGAAAAACTGTTTTTT,CASSARGANEKLFF
-,TRBJ2-5,TRBV11-1,-,TGTGCCAGCAGCTTAGGTTCAGGGCAAGAGACCCAGTACTTC,CASSLGSGQETQYF
-,TRBJ1-5,TRBV4-1,-,TGCGCCAGCAGCCAAGATACACAGGGAGGTCAGCCCCAGCATTTT,CASSQDTQGGQPQHF
-,TRBJ2-3,TRBV6-5,-,TGTGCCAGCAAACACGGGACGTACACAGATACGCAGTATTTT,CASKHGTYTDTQYF
-,TRBJ1-2,TRBV7-3,-,TGTGCCAGCAGCTTAGACCCCTCGGGTGGCTACACCTTC,CASSLDPSGGYTF
-,TRBJ1-3,TRBV6-6,TRBD1,TGTGCCAGCAGTTCAACCTCAGGGGGCCCTGGAAACACCATATATTTT,CASSSTSGGPGNTIYF
-,TRBJ2-7,TRBV27,-,TGTGCCAGCAGTACCTTCGGACTGACTTACGAGCAGTACTTC,CASSTFGLTYEQYF
-,TRBJ2-5,TRBV27,-,TGTGCCAGCAGTAGGAGTAGTAGGGAGACCCAGTACTTC,CASSRSSRETQYF
-,TRBJ1-5,TRBV11-3,-,TGTGCCAGCAGCCCGACGGGTCCCATTAGCAATCAGCCCCAGCATTTT,CASSPTGPISNQPQHF